The source of this T cell receptor beta chain is a study of Graves' ophthalmopathy and Graves' hyperthyroidism. If patients had other autoimmune diseases, uncontrolled infections, pregnancy or lactation, they were excluded. Isolation of PBMCs was performed using 10 ml of fresh peripheral blood. CDR3 regions of TCR beta were amplified from RNA transcripts. RT-PCR was first run with HTBI primers, then multiplex PCR in a second round. TCRdb processed the multiplex PCR reads anew with MiXCR; each CDR3 protein has one entry. The profile shows about 620,000 distinct CDR3 sequences, 22% of them singletons. This CDR3 has 14 residues. After removal of 3 bases from V and 5 bases from J, the junction contained 6 bases not matched to a gene.

The receptor was derived from a woman younger than 30 with stable Graves' hyperthyroidism. Some clones in this sample may be carry-over from other donors' samples. The chain joins TRBV12-3 or TRBV12-4 to TRBJ2-7; 8 bases fit TRBD1. Sequencing was performed on peripheral blood. The CDR3 DNA follows: TGTGCCAGCAGTTTGTACGACAGGGGACACGAGCAGTACTTC. Translated: CASSLYDRGHEQYF.